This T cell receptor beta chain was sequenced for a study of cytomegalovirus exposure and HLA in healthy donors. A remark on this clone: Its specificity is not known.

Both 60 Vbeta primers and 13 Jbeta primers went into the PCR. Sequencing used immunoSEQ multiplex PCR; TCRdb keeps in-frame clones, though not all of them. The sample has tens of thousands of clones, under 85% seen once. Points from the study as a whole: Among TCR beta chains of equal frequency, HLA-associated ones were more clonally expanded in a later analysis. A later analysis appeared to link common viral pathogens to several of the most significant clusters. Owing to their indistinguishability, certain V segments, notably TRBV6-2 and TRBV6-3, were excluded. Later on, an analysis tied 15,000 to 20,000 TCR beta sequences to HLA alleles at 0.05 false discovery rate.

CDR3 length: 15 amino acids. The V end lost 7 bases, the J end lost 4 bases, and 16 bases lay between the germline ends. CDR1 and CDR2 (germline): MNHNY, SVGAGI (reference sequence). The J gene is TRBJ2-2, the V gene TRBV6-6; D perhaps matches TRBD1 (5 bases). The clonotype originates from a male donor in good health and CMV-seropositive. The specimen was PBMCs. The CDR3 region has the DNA TGTGCCAGCATAAATAATCAGGGAACCACCGGGGAGCTGTTTTTT. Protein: CASINNQGTTGELFF.